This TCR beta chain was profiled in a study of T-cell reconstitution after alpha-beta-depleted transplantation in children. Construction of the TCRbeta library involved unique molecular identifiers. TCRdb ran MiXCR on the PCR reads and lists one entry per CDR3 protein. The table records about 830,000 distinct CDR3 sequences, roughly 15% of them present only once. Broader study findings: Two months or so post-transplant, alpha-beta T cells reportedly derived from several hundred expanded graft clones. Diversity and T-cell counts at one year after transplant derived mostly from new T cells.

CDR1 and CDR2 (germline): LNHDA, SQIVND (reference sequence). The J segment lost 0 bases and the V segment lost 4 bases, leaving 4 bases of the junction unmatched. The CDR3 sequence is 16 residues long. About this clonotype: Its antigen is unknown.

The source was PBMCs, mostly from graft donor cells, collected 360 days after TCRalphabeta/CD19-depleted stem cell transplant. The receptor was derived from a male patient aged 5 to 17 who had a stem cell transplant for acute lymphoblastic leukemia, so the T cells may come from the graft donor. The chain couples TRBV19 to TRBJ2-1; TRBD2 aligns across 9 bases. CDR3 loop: CASSKRAGGSYNEQFF. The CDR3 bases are TGTGCCAGTAGTAAACGAGCGGGGGGCTCCTACAATGAGCAGTTCTTC.